This entry concerns a single T cell receptor (beta chain). Its antigen is unidentified. The data were taken from a study of T cells in tuberculosis. Turning to the study itself: T cells were selected with CD1B tetramers loaded with glucose monomycolate. In South Africa, adults with active tuberculosis were compared with IGRA-negative and latently infected IGRA-positive adolescents.

Sequencing was performed with immunoSEQ multiplex PCR; in TCRdb, only in-frame clones are kept and a portion is missing. The table has roughly 30,000 clones, roughly nine tenths seen once. General observations from the study: Smaller distances to GMM-specific TCRs suggested their expansion in active tuberculosis. Shorter CDR3-alpha in active tuberculosis partly drove smaller distances.

V was pared by 7 bases and J by 7 bases, with 13 bases between. This CDR3 has 12 residues. Germline V gives CDR1 LNHDA, CDR2 SQIVND (reference sequence). Sequenced input: PBMCs. The chain is built from TRBV19 and TRBJ1-2; D unresolved. The TCR comes from a donor aged 10 to 29 with latent tuberculosis or without tuberculosis infection. The CDR3 protein is CASTSSRGGYTF. In DNA, the CDR3 is TGTGCCAGTACGTCTAGCCGGGGTGGCTACACCTTC.